Here is one TCR beta chain with its context. The data were obtained in a study of shared clonotypes between healthy human individuals. Study-level information: In total, the donors were a couple of women and a few men aged 18 to 49.

CDR3 length equals 13 residues. V was shortened by 5 bases and J by 3 bases, with 10 bases between the two germline ends. Germline CDR1 and CDR2: MNHEY and SVGAGI. Data came from immunoSEQ multiplex PCR; TCRdb stores just in-frame clones and leaves some out. The top ten hold 1.4% of the sample, which has under 1,100,000 clones, about three quarters seen once. The TCR originated in a man younger than 35 in good health. The sequenced material came from memory CD4+ T cells sorted from blood. Subset: CD45RA-negative fraction. The chain is built from TRBV6-5 and TRBJ1-1; TRBD1 might be the D (5 bases). CDR3 in amino acids: CASSEGLYTEAFF. DNA for the CDR3: TGTGCCAGCAGTGAGGGGTTATACACTGAAGCTTTCTTT.